A single sample gave rise to the 20 T cell receptor beta chains below, sequenced in a study of persistence of HIV-infected CD4 T cells. Sequencing used immunoSEQ version 4 in survey mode. Method: immunoSEQ multiplex PCR; TCRdb's copy keeps in-frame clones and lacks some. The sample contains under 9,000 clones, 75% to 85% of which appear only once. Their antigens remain unidentified. The stimulus was lysate of CMV-infected fibroblasts, approximately 9.7 ug/mL. CD4+ T cells upregulating both CD40 ligand and CD69 were sorted as responding cells. The material sequenced was CD4+ T cells sorted from PBMCs after roughly 18-hour stimulation, taken from a patient who received antiretroviral therapy. The receptors derive from an adult woman with HIV who was CMV-seropositive.

This chain links TRBV27 with TRBJ2-5; D gene ambiguous. V was clipped by 0 bases and J by 1 base, with 12 bases between them. CDR1 and CDR2 (germline): MNHEY, SMNVEV (reference sequence). The CDR3 runs to 16 residues. DNA of the CDR3: TGTGCCAGCAGTTTATCGGGTACTACCGTCCAAGAGACCCAGTACTTC. It yields the protein CASSLSGTTVQETQYF.

CDR3 DNA sequence: TGTGCCAGCAGTGATAGGGAGGACTATGGCTACACCTTC. It codes for CASSDREDYGYTF. The J gene is TRBJ1-2, the V gene TRBV2; D unresolved. V was clipped by 3 bases and J by 3 bases, with 8 bases between them. This CDR3 spans 13 amino acids. Germline assignment: CDR1 SNHLY and CDR2 FYNNEI.

The V call is TRBV6-5, the J call TRBJ1-5; 9 bases agree with TRBD1. Germline V lookup: CDR1 MNHEY, CDR2 SVGAGI. The V segment lost 4 bases and the J segment 2 bases; nucleotides outside the gene matches: 0. The CDR3 is 14 residues long. The DNA for the CDR3 is TGTGCCAGCAGTTGGACAGGGGGCAATCAGCCCCAGCATTTT. Its translation is CASSWTGGNQPQHF.

The chain joins TRBV7-8 to TRBJ2-7; D uncertain. V lost 0 bases to trimming and J lost 6 bases, with 6 bases between them. The CDR3 covers 12 residues. Looked up from germline, CDR1 is SGHVS and CDR2 is FQNEAQ. The CDR3 here is CASSLAVGEQYF. DNA of the CDR3: TGTGCCAGCAGCTTAGCGGTGGGCGAGCAGTACTTC.

The rearrangement uses TRBV24-1 and TRBJ2-1; D is unclear. Trimming removed 4 bases from V and 5 bases from J, with 8 bases in between. The CDR3 runs to 13 residues. Germline V lookup: CDR1 KGHDR, CDR2 SFDVKD. The DNA for the CDR3 is TGTGCCACCAGTGACTCAGGAAACAATGAGCAGTTCTTC. It translates to CATSDSGNNEQFF.

This chain connects TRBV27 to TRBJ1-2; D gene uncertain. Germline-derived CDR1 and CDR2 are MNHEY and SMNVEV (reference sequence). Trimming cost V 6 bases and J 8 bases, with 22 bases left between them. CDR3 length: 15 residues. The CDR3 reads CASRMEKRSVQGYTF. The CDR3 nucleotides read TGTGCCAGCAGAATGGAAAAAAGGTCGGTTCAAGGCTACACCTTC.

The chain recombines TRBV2 with TRBJ1-6, with TRBD1 as a possible D gene (6 bases). The V gene's germline CDR1 is SNHLY and CDR2 FYNNEI. The germline V and J ends were trimmed by 5 bases and 7 bases, with 12 bases remaining between them. The CDR3 has 14 amino acids. The CDR3 loop is CASSQDRRNSPLHF. The CDR3 region has the DNA TGTGCCAGCAGTCAAGACAGGCGAAATTCACCCCTCCACTTT.

V is TRBV10-1 and J is TRBJ1-2, with 8 bases aligning to TRBD1. This CDR3 comprises 13 residues. V shed 4 bases, J shed 6 bases, and the junction held 4 bases outside the gene matches. The V gene's germline CDR1 is WNHNN and CDR2 SYGVQD (reference sequence). The CDR3 spells CASSGAGGNGYTF. The CDR3 DNA reads TGCGCCAGCAGTGGGGCAGGGGGCAATGGCTACACCTTC.

The rearrangement links TRBV5-1 to TRBJ1-4, with 11 bases lining up with TRBD1. The junction had 2 bases not matched to a gene; V was cut back by 4 bases and J by 0 bases. CDR1 SGHRS and CDR2 YFSETQ come from the germline V gene. This CDR3 contains 16 residues. The chain's CDR3 is CASSTGQGATNEKLFF. The DNA of the CDR3 is TGCGCCAGCAGCACGGGACAGGGGGCAACTAATGAAAAACTGTTTTTT.

The chain has TRBV6-5 and TRBJ1-2, with 8 bases aligning to TRBD1. The germline CDR1 and CDR2 sequences are MNHEY and SVGAGI. The length of the CDR3 is 13 residues. The trim removed 7 bases at V and 2 bases at J, leaving 3 bases unmatched. CDR3 bases: TGTGCCAGCACGGGACAGGCAAACTATGGCTACACCTTC. Translation gives CASTGQANYGYTF.

J is TRBJ1-4 and V is TRBV10-3, with TRBD1 matching over 7 bases. Germline V gene sequence: CDR1 ENHRY, CDR2 SYGVKD. V lost 6 bases and J lost 1; bases outside the gene matches: 8. The CDR3 runs 16 residues. The CDR3 here is CAIRKTGPETNEKLFF. CDR3 DNA: TGTGCCATCAGGAAGACAGGGCCTGAAACTAATGAAAAACTGTTTTTT.

This clone was seen more than once but under ten times. V is TRBV11-3 and J is TRBJ2-2; 9 nucleotides match TRBD1. CDR3 length: 15 amino acids. The V gene's germline CDR1 is SGHNT and CDR2 YENEEA. V dropped 1 base and J dropped 7; count of bases not matched to a gene: 4. The CDR3 here is CASSLAGTGIGELFF. The CDR3 nucleotides are TGTGCCAGCAGCTTAGCCGGGACAGGGATCGGGGAGCTGTTTTTT.

The chain joins TRBV7-8 to TRBJ1-2; possibly TRBD1 for D (6 bases). Looked up from germline, CDR1 is SGHVS and CDR2 is FQNEAQ. V was clipped by 5 bases and J by 2 bases, with 12 bases between them. The CDR3 length is 14 residues. CDR3 protein: CASSPTGQNYGYTF. In DNA, the CDR3 is TGTGCCAGCAGCCCAACCGGACAGAACTATGGCTACACCTTC.

The V and J genes are TRBV5-4 and TRBJ2-3; D gene uncertain. The V end lost 4 bases, the J end lost 0 bases, and 9 bases lay between the germline ends. Per the germline V gene, CDR1 is SGHNT and CDR2 is YYREEE (reference sequence). The CDR3 consists of 14 residues. This CDR3 is CASSIGTSTDTQYF. The CDR3 nucleotides read TGTGCCAGCAGCATAGGAACTAGCACAGATACGCAGTATTTT.

A few counts support this clone. V usage is TRBV7-9 and J usage is TRBJ1-2, with D possibly matching TRBD1 (6 bases). The germline V gene encodes CDR1 SEHNR and CDR2 FQNEAQ (reference sequence). The CDR3 runs 18 residues. The V end lost 7 bases, the J end lost 7 bases, and 31 bases lay between the germline ends. The CDR3, as DNA: TGTGCCAGCATTTACTCCGGGTCAGGGGCACATTCCGGCGGTGGCTACACCTTC. Its translation: CASIYSGSGAHSGGGYTF.

V is TRBV2 and J is TRBJ2-7; TRBD1 aligns across 10 bases. The CDR3 is 13 residues long. Germline CDR1 reads SNHLY; CDR2 reads FYNNEI. V lost 4 bases, J lost 6 bases, and 3 bases stayed unmatched. Here the CDR3 reads CASSGTGGGEQYF. The CDR3 DNA is TGTGCCAGCAGTGGGACAGGGGGTGGCGAGCAGTACTTC.

This chain uses TRBV27 with TRBJ2-7, with 7 bases fitting TRBD1. CDR1 is MNHEY and CDR2 is SMNVEV in the germline V gene (reference sequence). The CDR3 totals 13 residues. Unmatched junction bases numbered 0, after V lost 2 bases and J lost 2 bases. In DNA, the CDR3 is TGTGCCAGCAGTTTAAGGGGGCCCTACGAGCAGTACTTC. This gives the protein CASSLRGPYEQYF.

The chain links TRBV5-1 to TRBJ2-3, with 7 bases identical to TRBD2. The CDR3 totals 16 residues. Losses at the gene ends were 4 bases for V and 4 bases for J; bases not matched to a gene: 12. Germline CDR1 reads SGHRS; CDR2 reads YFSETQ. The CDR3 is CASSGAGGGRADTQYF. As DNA, the CDR3 is TGCGCCAGCAGCGGTGCTGGCGGGGGTAGAGCAGATACGCAGTATTTT. The full variable domain, rest sourced from reference TRBV5-1 and TRBJ2-3, is KAGVTQTPRYLIKTRGQQVTLSCSPISGHRSVSWYQQTPGQGLQFLFEYFSETQRNKGNFPGRFSGRQFSNSRSEMNVSTLELGDSALYLCASSGAGGGRADTQYFGPGTRLTVL.

This clone was seen only once. The V call is TRBV18, the J call TRBJ2-7, with 7 positions matching TRBD1. Germline V gene lookup returns CDR1 KGHSH and CDR2 LQKENI. There are 14 residues in the CDR3. Unmatched junction bases numbered 4, after V lost 3 bases and J lost 2 bases. CDR3: CASSPSTGPYEQYF. In nucleotides, the CDR3 is TGTGCCAGCTCACCTTCGACAGGGCCCTACGAGCAGTACTTC.

This clone was detected only once. The CDR3 here is CASSPVLAGGREQYF. The CDR3, as DNA: TGTGCCAGTAGTCCCGTCCTAGCGGGGGGGCGAGAGCAGTACTTC. The rearrangement joins TRBV19 to TRBJ2-7; 12 bases agree with TRBD2. The length of the CDR3 is 15 residues. The germline CDR1 and CDR2 sequences are LNHDA and SQIVND (reference sequence). The V segment lost 5 bases and the J segment 7 bases; nucleotides outside the gene matches: 9.